This is a list of T cell receptor beta chains from one sample in a study of T-cell reconstitution after alpha-beta-depleted transplantation in children. TCRdb analysed the PCR reads with MiXCR anew, one entry per CDR3 protein. The repertoire holds about half a million distinct CDR3 sequences, with approximately 12% as singletons. The sample consisted of PBMCs from the stem cell graft donor, taken from the stem cell graft. These receptors were collected from a human donor who donated a stem cell graft to a child with combined immunodeficiency. Each CDR3 is given with its conserved first and last residue. D genes are given only for firm matches. Clone size, where shown, is once, few, many, or a class for clones that have expanded.

clone size: few; D gene: NA; J gene: TRBJ2-1; V gene: TRBV11-1; CDR3 DNA: TGTGCCAGCAGTTTTACTAGTGAATCCTACAATGAGCAGTTCTTC; CDR3 protein: CASSFTSESYNEQFF
clone size: few; D gene: NA; J gene: TRBJ2-1; V gene: TRBV9; CDR3 DNA: TGTGCCAGCAGCGTGGCCACAGGGCTGTCCTACAATGAGCAGTTCTTC; CDR3 protein: CASSVATGLSYNEQFF
clone size: NA; D gene: NA; J gene: TRBJ2-1; V gene: TRBV28; CDR3 DNA: TGTGCCAGCAGTACCGCCGGGTGGTCTAATGAGCAGTTCTTC; CDR3 protein: CASSTAGWSNEQFF
clone size: few; D gene: TRBD1; J gene: TRBJ2-6; V gene: TRBV11-1; CDR3 DNA: TGTGCCAGCAGCTTAGCTTTTCGACAGGGGGCAGATACTTCCGGGGCCAACGTCCTGACTTTC; CDR3 protein: CASSLAFRQGADTSGANVLTF
clone size: few; D gene: NA; J gene: TRBJ2-1; V gene: TRBV6-2/TRBV6-3; CDR3 DNA: TGTGCCAGCAGTTACTCATTGCTTGGGGATAGGGAGCAGTTCTTC; CDR3 protein: CASSYSLLGDREQFF
clone size: NA; D gene: TRBD2; J gene: TRBJ2-1; V gene: TRBV6-2/TRBV6-3; CDR3 DNA: TGTGCCAGCAGAGAACCGGGACTAGGTCGATCCGTTGAGCAGTTCTTC; CDR3 protein: CASREPGLGRSVEQFF
clone size: few; D gene: NA; J gene: TRBJ2-7; V gene: TRBV6-5; CDR3 DNA: TGTGCCAGCAGTTATCGGCAGCTACCCTACGAGCAGTACTTC; CDR3 protein: CASSYRQLPYEQYF
clone size: NA; D gene: NA; J gene: TRBJ1-1; V gene: TRBV20-1; CDR3 DNA: TGCAGTGCTTTGCAATCAAACCCAGGGGAAGCTTTCTTT; CDR3 protein: CSALQSNPGEAFF
clone size: NA; D gene: NA; J gene: TRBJ2-5; V gene: TRBV15; CDR3 DNA: TGTGCCACCGGGGACGGGAACCAAGAGACCCAGTACTTC; CDR3 protein: CATGDGNQETQYF
clone size: many; D gene: TRBD2; J gene: TRBJ2-5; V gene: TRBV27; CDR3 DNA: TGTGCCAGCAGACTAGCGGGGGGGCAAGAGACCCAGTACTTC; CDR3 protein: CASRLAGGQETQYF
clone size: NA; D gene: TRBD2; J gene: TRBJ2-4; V gene: TRBV12-3/TRBV12-4; CDR3 DNA: TGTGCCAGCAGTTTTGTTAGCGGGAGGCACATTCAGTACTTC; CDR3 protein: CASSFVSGRHIQYF
clone size: once; D gene: TRBD2; J gene: TRBJ2-5; V gene: TRBV29-1; CDR3 DNA: TGCAGCGTTGGGACTAGGCCACAAGAGACCCAGTACTTC; CDR3 protein: CSVGTRPQETQYF
clone size: few; D gene: TRBD2; J gene: TRBJ2-3; V gene: TRBV27; CDR3 DNA: TGTGCCAGCAGGGGACTAGGATCTCGGAGAGATACGCAGTATTTT; CDR3 protein: CASRGLGSRRDTQYF
clone size: few; D gene: NA; J gene: TRBJ2-5; V gene: TRBV6-2/TRBV6-3; CDR3 DNA: TGTGCCAGCAGTTACACCTTCGGGGGCAGGGGCGGACAAACCCAGTACTTC; CDR3 protein: CASSYTFGGRGGQTQYF
clone size: NA; D gene: TRBD1; J gene: TRBJ2-1; V gene: TRBV11-2; CDR3 DNA: TGTGCCAGCAGCTTCGGACAGGGGGCGTATAGTCCCTCCTACAATGAGCAGTTCTTC; CDR3 protein: CASSFGQGAYSPSYNEQFF
clone size: many; D gene: NA; J gene: TRBJ2-2; V gene: TRBV4-3; CDR3 DNA: TGCGCCAGCAGCCAATTGGACAGAAAGAACACCGGGGAGCTGTTTTTT; CDR3 protein: CASSQLDRKNTGELFF
clone size: NA; D gene: NA; J gene: TRBJ1-2; V gene: TRBV28; CDR3 DNA: TGTGCCAGCATGGGACGGAATAACTATGGCTACACCTTC; CDR3 protein: CASMGRNNYGYTF
clone size: NA; D gene: NA; J gene: TRBJ2-7; V gene: TRBV6-2/TRBV6-3; CDR3 DNA: TGTGCCAGCGATAACGGACCCTACGAGCAGTACTTC; CDR3 protein: CASDNGPYEQYF
clone size: few; D gene: TRBD2; J gene: TRBJ2-7; V gene: TRBV30; CDR3 DNA: TGTGCCTGGAGCGCCGGGGGGGGCCTGAACGAGCAGTACTTC; CDR3 protein: CAWSAGGGLNEQYF
clone size: few; D gene: NA; J gene: TRBJ2-1; V gene: TRBV5-1; CDR3 DNA: TGCGCCAGCAGCTTGGATAGTAGGAGCTCCTACAATGAGCAGTTCTTC; CDR3 protein: CASSLDSRSSYNEQFF
clone size: few; D gene: TRBD2; J gene: TRBJ2-2; V gene: TRBV5-1; CDR3 DNA: TGCGCCAGCACCCCGGACACCGGGGGGGACACCGGGGAGCTGTTTTTT; CDR3 protein: CASTPDTGGDTGELFF
clone size: few; D gene: NA; J gene: TRBJ2-5; V gene: TRBV12-3/TRBV12-4; CDR3 DNA: TGTGCCAGCACCTATGGCCAGGGTGGCCGGGAGACCCAGTACTTC; CDR3 protein: CASTYGQGGRETQYF
clone size: NA; D gene: TRBD2; J gene: TRBJ2-2; V gene: TRBV4-3; CDR3 DNA: TGCGCCAGCAGCCAAGATCTCGTCCTAGCGGGAAGGTCCGGGGAGCTGTTTTTT; CDR3 protein: CASSQDLVLAGRSGELFF
clone size: few; D gene: NA; J gene: TRBJ2-3; V gene: TRBV28; CDR3 DNA: TGTGCCAGCAGTATCACAGTTAACCCAGATACGCAGTATTTT; CDR3 protein: CASSITVNPDTQYF
clone size: NA; D gene: NA; J gene: TRBJ2-3; V gene: TRBV30; CDR3 DNA: TGTGCCTGGAACCCCAGCTCCCGGCGGACAGATACGCAGTATTTT; CDR3 protein: CAWNPSSRRTDTQYF
clone size: few; D gene: NA; J gene: TRBJ2-3; V gene: TRBV5-1; CDR3 DNA: TGCGCCAGCAGCCCTGGGGGTACAGCGAGCACAGATACGCAGTATTTT; CDR3 protein: CASSPGGTASTDTQYF
clone size: few; D gene: NA; J gene: TRBJ1-6; V gene: TRBV20-1; CDR3 DNA: TGCAGTGCTAGACCCAGGAGTAATTCACCCCTCCACTTT; CDR3 protein: CSARPRSNSPLHF
clone size: few; D gene: TRBD1; J gene: TRBJ2-7; V gene: TRBV12-3/TRBV12-4; CDR3 DNA: TGTGCCAGCAGACCAGGGGGCGCCGAGCAGTACTTC; CDR3 protein: CASRPGGAEQYF
clone size: NA; D gene: NA; J gene: TRBJ2-5; V gene: TRBV7-3; CDR3 DNA: TGTGCCAGCAGCTTACAGTGTCCAGGAGAGATATTTTTGATGGTTCCACCCCAGTACTTC; CDR3 protein: CASSLQCPGEIFLMVPPQYF
clone size: once; D gene: NA; J gene: TRBJ1-4; V gene: TRBV7-9; CDR3 DNA: TGTGCCAGCAGCGGAGGGAGTGAAAAACTGTTTTTT; CDR3 protein: CASSGGSEKLFF
clone size: few; D gene: NA; J gene: TRBJ2-2; V gene: TRBV12-3/TRBV12-4; CDR3 DNA: TGTGCCAGCAGTCGCCTAGTAAGGAATAGCGGGGAGCTGTTTTTT; CDR3 protein: CASSRLVRNSGELFF
clone size: NA; D gene: NA; J gene: TRBJ2-3; V gene: TRBV20-1; CDR3 DNA: TGCAGTGCTAGAGATCTGACGGACACAGATACGCAGTATTTT; CDR3 protein: CSARDLTDTDTQYF
clone size: NA; D gene: NA; J gene: TRBJ2-1; V gene: TRBV20-1; CDR3 DNA: TGCAGTGCTACCTACGTGGCTAGCCCCCAAAGGCAGTTCTTC; CDR3 protein: CSATYVASPQRQFF
clone size: many; D gene: NA; J gene: TRBJ2-2; V gene: TRBV5-1; CDR3 DNA: TGCGCCAGCAGCTTGGTACCGTATACGGACGGGGAGCTGTTTTTT; CDR3 protein: CASSLVPYTDGELFF
clone size: NA; D gene: TRBD2; J gene: TRBJ2-7; V gene: TRBV30; CDR3 DNA: TGTGCCTGGAGACTTCCGACTAGCGGGAACCACGAGCAGTACTTC; CDR3 protein: CAWRLPTSGNHEQYF
clone size: NA; D gene: TRBD1; J gene: TRBJ1-1; V gene: TRBV5-6; CDR3 DNA: TGTGCCAGCAGCTTTCAGGGGGCGCGGGCTTTCTTT; CDR3 protein: CASSFQGARAFF
clone size: many; D gene: TRBD1; J gene: TRBJ1-1; V gene: TRBV5-5; CDR3 DNA: TGTGCCAGCAGCACCCGCGGCGGGACAGGGCTCCTGAACACTGAAGCTTTCTTT; CDR3 protein: CASSTRGGTGLLNTEAFF
clone size: few; D gene: TRBD2; J gene: TRBJ2-3; V gene: TRBV6-1; CDR3 DNA: TGTGCCAGCAGTGAATCTCTAGCGGCAGTCACAGATACGCAGTATTTT; CDR3 protein: CASSESLAAVTDTQYF
clone size: few; D gene: NA; J gene: TRBJ2-1; V gene: TRBV6-5; CDR3 DNA: TGTGCCAGCAGTTACCGCGGGGAACTCGATGAGCAGTTCTTC; CDR3 protein: CASSYRGELDEQFF
clone size: many; D gene: NA; J gene: TRBJ2-5; V gene: TRBV10-2; CDR3 DNA: TGCGCCAGCAGTGAGGCAGGGCCTTTAGGGACCCAGTACTTC; CDR3 protein: CASSEAGPLGTQYF
clone size: NA; D gene: NA; J gene: TRBJ2-5; V gene: TRBV3-1; CDR3 DNA: TGTGCCAGCAGCCAAGATCCCGGGATAGAGACCCAGTACTTC; CDR3 protein: CASSQDPGIETQYF
clone size: few; D gene: NA; J gene: TRBJ1-1; V gene: TRBV7-3; CDR3 DNA: TGTGCCAGCAGCTTAGGAGGTGTTAGGAACACTGAAGCTTTCTTT; CDR3 protein: CASSLGGVRNTEAFF
clone size: few; D gene: TRBD1; J gene: TRBJ2-1; V gene: TRBV12-3/TRBV12-4; CDR3 DNA: TGTGCCAGCAGTCCCATGACAGGGACCAATGAGCAGTTCTTC; CDR3 protein: CASSPMTGTNEQFF
clone size: NA; D gene: TRBD1; J gene: TRBJ2-7; V gene: TRBV7-8; CDR3 DNA: TGTGCCAGCAGCTTCCTCAGACAGGGCAACGAGCAGTACTTC; CDR3 protein: CASSFLRQGNEQYF
clone size: few; D gene: NA; J gene: TRBJ2-1; V gene: TRBV12-3/TRBV12-4; CDR3 DNA: TGTGCCAGCAGTTTACGCCCTGGGGGGCGGGGTTACAATGAGCAGTTCTTC; CDR3 protein: CASSLRPGGRGYNEQFF
clone size: few; D gene: NA; J gene: TRBJ1-4; V gene: TRBV19; CDR3 DNA: TGTGCCTCGTGGGGCGCAGGGATTCGTGAAAAACTGTTTTTT; CDR3 protein: CASWGAGIREKLFF
clone size: many; D gene: NA; J gene: TRBJ2-3; V gene: TRBV2; CDR3 DNA: TGTGCCAGCAGTGAAATCTCAGATACGCAGTATTTT; CDR3 protein: CASSEISDTQYF
clone size: few; D gene: NA; J gene: TRBJ2-5; V gene: TRBV15; CDR3 DNA: TGTGCCACCAGCAGTCCGAGAACAGATGGGGGGGAGACCCAGTACTTC; CDR3 protein: CATSSPRTDGGETQYF
clone size: NA; D gene: NA; J gene: TRBJ2-3; V gene: TRBV11-2; CDR3 DNA: TGTGCCAGCAGCTTAGTTGGGCGACGGGCAGGGGATTTT; CDR3 protein: CASSLVGRRAGDF
clone size: many; D gene: NA; J gene: TRBJ2-7; V gene: TRBV20-1; CDR3 DNA: TGCAGTGCAGAAAGAGGACGGGCGAGCGGCGAGCAGTACTTC; CDR3 protein: CSAERGRASGEQYF
clone size: few; D gene: NA; J gene: TRBJ2-1; V gene: TRBV7-2; CDR3 DNA: TGTGCCAGCAGCTTATTGGGGGACCTATACAATGAGCAGTTCTTC; CDR3 protein: CASSLLGDLYNEQFF